This entry describes one T cell receptor beta chain. The CDR3 contains 15 residues. Trimming removed 10 bases from V and 7 bases from J; junction bases left unmatched: 12. Germline assignment: CDR1 MNHNY and CDR2 SVGAGI (reference sequence). The data were obtained in a study of blood T cell repertoires in COVID-19. Study-wide background: PBMCs, B-cell-depleted T cells, or T cells were the source of the cDNA or gDNA that made up the material.

Using immunoSEQ multiplex PCR, the repertoire was profiled, and TCRdb retains in-frame clones only, with some absent. The sample has 25,000 to 30,000 clones, roughly nine tenths seen once. The receptor was isolated from a man aged 50 or older with active COVID-19. The V gene is TRBV6-6, the J gene TRBJ2-2; TRBD1 matches 10 bases. Material: peripheral blood. CDR3 nucleotide sequence: TGTGCCATCGAACCCTGGGACAGGGGAGGCGGGGAGCTGTTTTTT. Its translation: CAIEPWDRGGGELFF.